This TCR beta chain derives from a study of blood T cell repertoires in COVID-19. About the study: From the United States, Italy and Spain came samples of acute and convalescent COVID-19. PBMCs, B-cell-depleted T cells, or T cells provided the cDNA or gDNA that made up the material.

The CDR3 is 16 residues long. Unmatched junction bases numbered 10, after V lost 4 bases and J lost 5 bases. Germline CDR1 reads SGHNT; CDR2 reads YYREEE (reference sequence). Per the study methods: By means of reference gene primer amplification, nucleated cell counts were estimated. The method was immunoSEQ multiplex PCR; TCRdb's version includes in-frame clones alone and lacks a portion of them. The V and J calls and the clone size are those of that table, but D and trimming were determined from the DNA. The sample contains over 150,000 clones, nearly 80% of which appear only once. The chain links TRBV5-4 to TRBJ2-2; 8 positions match TRBD1. The specimen sequenced was peripheral blood. This clonotype originated in a man older than 75 with acute or convalescent COVID-19. Here the CDR3 DNA reads TGTGCCAGCAGCCTCGGGACAGGCGGCGTGACCGGGGAGCTGTTTTTT. This translates into CASSLGTGGVTGELFF. Based on the CDR3 plus reference TRBV5-4 and TRBJ2-2, the full variable domain is ETGVTQSPTHLIKTRGQQVTLRCSSQSGHNTVSWYQQALGQGPQFIFQYYREEENGRGNFPPRFSGLQFPNYSSELNVNALELDDSALYLCASSLGTGGVTGELFFGEGSRLTVL.